This TCR beta chain was captured in a study of blood T cells in healthy people across ages. Combining a sample-barcoded 5' primer with a J-beta primer mix, a second PCR ran for roughly 7 to 11 cycles. TCRdb reprocessed the 5' RACE reads via MiXCR and lists one record per CDR3 protein. The repertoire holds over 1,500,000 distinct CDR3 sequences, with around half as singletons. In germline, CDR1 is SGHTA, CDR2 FQGNSA. The CDR3 is made up of 13 amino acids. Points from the study as a whole: Since the PBMCs were unsorted, naive and antigen-experienced cells could not be conclusively compared. Compared with aged donors, long-lived donors showed fewer expanded clones, suggesting selection.

Researchers collected about 9.1 milliliters of peripheral blood from every single donor. Every sample had a minimum of 6 million PBMCs isolated. The sample holds one count of this clonotype. What it binds is unknown. One end of the junction is discordant with germline, which a read error may explain. The chain uses TRBV7-2 and TRBJ2-7; D possibly corresponds to TRBD1 (5 bases). The sequence came from a woman in her forties in good health. The sample comprised blood. Here the CDR3 DNA reads TGTGCCAGCAGCGTAGCTCGGCAGGGCGAGCAGTACTTC. Its translation is CASSVARQGEQYF.